The rows below give T cell receptor beta chains drawn from one sample of a study of T cell changes during pregnancy in multiple sclerosis. Method: immunoSEQ multiplex PCR; TCRdb's copy keeps in-frame clones and lacks some. The repertoire has just over 90,000 clones, 91% of them found once; the top ten carry around 1.7%. Sequencing was performed on peripheral blood, taken after pregnancy. The source of these receptors is a female donor in good health, enrolled as a control in a pregnancy study. Both conserved end residues are part of each CDR3. The D gene is left open where the match is weak. Some rows mark clone size as missing; the rest say once, few, many or name a class of expanded clone.

D	V	J	size	DNA	CDR3
-	TRBV30	TRBJ1-4	-	TGTGCCTGGATTAGCCCCAGACCGGGAGACGAGGAAAAACTGTTTTTT	CAWISPRPGDEEKLFF
TRBD1	TRBV7-3	TRBJ2-3	-	TGTGCCAGCAGCTTAACCGACAGGGCCACAGATACGCAGTATTTT	CASSLTDRATDTQYF
-	TRBV7-6	TRBJ1-4	once	TGTGCCAGCAGTCTAAGGGGAGGTGGTGAAAAACTGTTTTTT	CASSLRGGGEKLFF
TRBD2	TRBV9	TRBJ2-2	-	TGTGCCAGCAGCGTCGTACCGGGACTAACTACCGGGGAGCTGTTTTTT	CASSVVPGLTTGELFF
TRBD2	TRBV7-2	TRBJ2-1	-	TGTGCCAGCAGCCATGGACTAGCGGGGGGTACCCTCGATGAGCAGTTCTTC	CASSHGLAGGTLDEQFF
TRBD1	TRBV7-2	TRBJ1-1	-	TGTGCCAGCAGCGTAAGAGGACAGGCGAACACTGAAGCTTTCTTT	CASSVRGQANTEAFF
TRBD2	TRBV11-3	TRBJ2-5	-	TGTGCCAGCAGCGAGGGCGGGGGAGCCTTCACAAGACCCCAAGAGACCCAGTACTTC	CASSEGGGAFTRPQETQYF
-	TRBV4-2	TRBJ2-1	-	TGTGCCAGCAGCCAAGTGCTAGCGTACGACAATGAGCAGTTCTTC	CASSQVLAYDNEQFF
TRBD1	TRBV18	TRBJ1-3	-	TGTGCCAGCTCACCTTACAGGGGAGTAGGAAACACCATATATTTT	CASSPYRGVGNTIYF
-	TRBV28	TRBJ1-1	-	TGTGCCAGCAGTTCCAGGGTGGGTGAAGCTTTCTTT	CASSSRVGEAFF
-	TRBV2	TRBJ2-5	-	TGTGCCAGCAAAAGGGGCCTTACGGAGCTGGAGACCCAGTACTTC	CASKRGLTELETQYF
-	TRBV7-8	TRBJ1-1	-	TGTGCCAGCAGCATCACAGGACGGAACACTGAAGCTTTCTTT	CASSITGRNTEAFF
TRBD1	TRBV7-2	TRBJ2-2	-	TGTGCCAGCAGCTTTACAGGGGGCACCGGGGAGCTGTTTTTT	CASSFTGGTGELFF
TRBD1	TRBV4-3	TRBJ2-7	-	TGCGCCAGCAGCGGCGGGTATGGTGGACAGGGTTACTCCTACGAGCAGTACTTC	CASSGGYGGQGYSYEQYF
TRBD1	TRBV10-3	TRBJ1-2	-	TGTGCCATCAGTGAAGGGACAGGATACTATGGCTACACCTTC	CAISEGTGYYGYTF
TRBD1	TRBV4-3	TRBJ2-1	-	TGCGCCAGCAGCCAAGAGGGCAGGGGGCTGGGCTACAATGAGCAGTTCTTC	CASSQEGRGLGYNEQFF
TRBD1	TRBV28	TRBJ1-6	-	TGTGCCAGCAGTCGTCAACCCGGGACAGGGGTACGATCACCCCTCCACTTT	CASSRQPGTGVRSPLHF
-	TRBV5-1	TRBJ1-2	-	TGCGCCAGCAGCCTGGACAGCTATGGCTACACCTTC	CASSLDSYGYTF
-	TRBV27	TRBJ2-2	-	TGTGCCAGCAGTCCCCAGGGTACCGGGGAGCTGTTTTTT	CASSPQGTGELFF
TRBD1	TRBV14	TRBJ1-6	-	TGTGCCAGCAAGGGTGGACAGGGCAATAGTTCACCCCTCCACTTT	CASKGGQGNSSPLHF
-	TRBV18	TRBJ1-2	-	TGTGCCAGCTCCCCTCCCCTTACCAGGGTCTATGGCTACACCTTC	CASSPPLTRVYGYTF
-	TRBV13	TRBJ2-1	few	TGTGCCAGCAGCTTAGAGAGCAATGAGCAGTTCTTC	CASSLESNEQFF
-	TRBV19	TRBJ1-2	-	TGTGCCAGTAGTTACAGGGCGGGCTATGGCTACACCTTC	CASSYRAGYGYTF
-	TRBV2	TRBJ2-1	-	TGTGCCAGCCAACCATCCGCCGGGTTTTACAATGAGCAGTTCTTC	CASQPSAGFYNEQFF
-	TRBV28	TRBJ1-2	-	TGTGCCAGCAGTCGATCACAGTCCTATGGCTACACCTTC	CASSRSQSYGYTF
TRBD2	TRBV7-8	TRBJ2-5	-	TGTGCCAGCAGCTCTAGTCGCGGGACTAGCGGGGAAGAGACCCAGTACTTC	CASSSSRGTSGEETQYF
-	TRBV7-3	TRBJ2-3	-	TGTGCCAGCAGCTTAGGTACAGGGTCGGACACAGATACGCAGTATTTT	CASSLGTGSDTDTQYF
TRBD1	TRBV5-4	TRBJ2-1	-	TGTGCCAGCAGCCCGCCCCCAGGGGGACCCCCCGGGAATGAGCAGTTCTTC	CASSPPPGGPPGNEQFF
-	TRBV5-1	TRBJ2-5	-	TGCGCCAGCAGCTCCCGCTACTCGGGGGGCCTCCAAGAGACCCAGTACTTC	CASSSRYSGGLQETQYF
-	TRBV4-3	TRBJ1-2	-	TGCGCCAGCAGCCAGAACCCGGGATCGCGGGGTGGCTACACCTTC	CASSQNPGSRGGYTF
TRBD1	TRBV4-3	TRBJ1-3	-	TGCGCCAGCAGCCGAGGGACAGCCGGAAACACCATATATTTT	CASSRGTAGNTIYF
-	TRBV6-5	TRBJ2-5	-	TGTGCCAGCAGTTACGTGGGGGGGGGCAACCAAGAGACCCAGTACTTC	CASSYVGGGNQETQYF
-	TRBV20-1	TRBJ2-1	-	TGCAGTGCCGAACCGAGTGAGCAGTTCTTC	CSAEPSEQFF
TRBD1	TRBV2	TRBJ1-1	-	TGTGCCAGCAGGGACAGGGGTAACACTGAAGCTTTCTTT	CASRDRGNTEAFF
-	TRBV4-1	TRBJ2-2	-	TGCGCCAGCAGCCAAGTTGGGGGGTTCACCGGGGAGCTGTTTTTT	CASSQVGGFTGELFF
TRBD1	TRBV10-3	TRBJ1-2	-	TGTGCCATCAGTGGACTCGGGACAGGGCCAACTTCGGTCTATGGCTACACCTTC	CAISGLGTGPTSVYGYTF
TRBD1	TRBV28	TRBJ1-6	-	TGTGCCAGCAGTTTATTGACAGGGAATTCACCCCTCCACTTT	CASSLLTGNSPLHF
-	TRBV19	TRBJ1-1	-	TGTGCCAGTAGTATCAGGGAGGGGGGGATGAACACTGAAGCTTTCTTT	CASSIREGGMNTEAFF
-	TRBV19	TRBJ1-2	-	TGTGCCAGTAGTATTCAGGGGCTCGGGGGCTACACCTTC	CASSIQGLGGYTF
-	TRBV7-2	TRBJ1-1	-	TGTGCCAGCAGCTTAGTCGACACCATGAACACTGAAGCTTTCTTT	CASSLVDTMNTEAFF
-	TRBV7-7	TRBJ2-5	once	TGTGCTAGCAGCTTAGCCAGCCAAGAGACCCAGTACTTC	CASSLASQETQYF
TRBD1	TRBV27	TRBJ1-1	-	TGTGCCAGCACCCCGACAGGGGGCGCGTTCGAAGCTTTCTTT	CASTPTGGAFEAFF
TRBD2	TRBV5-1	TRBJ2-2	-	TGCGCCAGCAGCTTGGGCACTAGCGGGGGCCGTGTCGGGGAGCTGTTTTTT	CASSLGTSGGRVGELFF
-	TRBV7-2	TRBJ2-3	-	TGTGCCAGCAGGGGATCGGGACTCTCCACAGATACGCAGTATTTT	CASRGSGLSTDTQYF
TRBD1	TRBV11-3	TRBJ2-1	-	TGTGCCAGCAGCCCGCCGGGACAGAGTACCAACAATGAGCAGTTCTTC	CASSPPGQSTNNEQFF
TRBD1	TRBV7-2	TRBJ2-7	-	TGTGCCACAACTATCGACGGGACAGGGGGTCGAGAGCAGTACTTC	CATTIDGTGGREQYF
-	TRBV6-6	TRBJ2-2	few	TGTGCCAGCAAGGAGGGGAACACCGGGGAGCTGTTTTTT	CASKEGNTGELFF
-	TRBV4-3	TRBJ1-5	once	TGCGCCAGCAGCCAAGTGTGGGAGGGGCGGCAGCCCCAGCATTTT	CASSQVWEGRQPQHF
TRBD2	TRBV7-2	TRBJ2-3	-	TGTGCCAGCAGCTTAGCGGGGGGGAGGACAGATACGCAGTATTTT	CASSLAGGRTDTQYF
TRBD2	TRBV7-2	TRBJ2-3	-	TGTGCCAGCAGCCAAGCTAGCGGGGGGCGAGATACGCAGTATTTT	CASSQASGGRDTQYF
TRBD1	TRBV5-1	TRBJ2-4	-	TGCGCCAGCAGCCCGCCCCGGGGACAGGGCAATACTAAAAACATTCAGTACTTC	CASSPPRGQGNTKNIQYF
-	TRBV19	TRBJ1-1	-	TGTGCCAGTAGTTGGAGGGGAGCCGGGACTGAAGCTTTCTTT	CASSWRGAGTEAFF
-	TRBV18	TRBJ2-5	-	TGTGCCAGCTCACGCGGGGCCACGGAGACCCAGTACTTC	CASSRGATETQYF
-	TRBV7-9	TRBJ1-5	-	TGTGCCAGCAGCAGAACTGATCAGCCCCAGCATTTT	CASSRTDQPQHF
TRBD1	TRBV19	TRBJ1-2	-	TGTGCCAGTACTCACAGGGGGCGCGACTATGGCTACACCTTC	CASTHRGRDYGYTF